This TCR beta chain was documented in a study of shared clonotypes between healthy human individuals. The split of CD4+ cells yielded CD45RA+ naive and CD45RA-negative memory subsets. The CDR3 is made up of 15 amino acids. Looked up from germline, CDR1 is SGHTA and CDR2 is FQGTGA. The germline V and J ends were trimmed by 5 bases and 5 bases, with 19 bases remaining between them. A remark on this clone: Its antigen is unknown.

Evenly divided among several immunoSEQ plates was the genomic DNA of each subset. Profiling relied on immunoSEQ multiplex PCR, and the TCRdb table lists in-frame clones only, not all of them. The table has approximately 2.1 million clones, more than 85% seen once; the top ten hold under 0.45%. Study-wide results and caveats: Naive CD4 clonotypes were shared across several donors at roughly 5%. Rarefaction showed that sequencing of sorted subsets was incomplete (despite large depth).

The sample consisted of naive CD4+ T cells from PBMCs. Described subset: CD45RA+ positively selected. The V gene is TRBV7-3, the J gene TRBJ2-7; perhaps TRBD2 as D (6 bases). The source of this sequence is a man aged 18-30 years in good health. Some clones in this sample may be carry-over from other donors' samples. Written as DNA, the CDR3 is TGTGCCAGCAGCCCCACCGGGTCGGGGGAGCACGAGCAGTACTTC. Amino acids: CASSPTGSGEHEQYF. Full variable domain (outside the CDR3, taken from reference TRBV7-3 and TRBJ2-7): GAGVSQTPSNKVTEKGKYVELRCDPISGHTALYWYRQSLGQGPEFLIYFQGTGAADDSGLPNDRFFAVRPEGSVSTLKIQRTERGDSAVYLCASSPTGSGEHEQYFGPGTRLTVT.